These 22 T cell receptor beta chains share one sample of origin, sequenced in a study of regulatory T cells in long-lasting Graves disease. Time point described: persistent/refractory GD, antithyroid drugs over 5 years with positive TRAb. RNA extracted from PBMCs served as the sequencing template. Sequencing libraries for TCR beta were prepared with iRepertoire HTBI primers and Arm-PCR of CDR3 regions. TCRdb itself ran the multiplex PCR reads through MiXCR, one entry per CDR3 protein. The table lists 350,000 to 450,000 distinct CDR3 sequences, around 21% of them singletons, with roughly 20% in the top ten. Sequences were derived from peripheral blood mononuclear cells (PBMCs), sampled when the disease was refractory, from a patient treated with antithyroid drugs. Source of these receptors: a female donor with Graves disease.

This clonotype has more than one count but fewer than ten. The chain combines TRBV7-9 with TRBJ2-7; the match to TRBD1 covers 7 bases. V shed 7 bases, J shed 5 bases, and the junction held 14 bases outside the gene matches. This CDR3 is built from 15 residues. From germline, CDR1 is SEHNR and CDR2 FQNEAQ (reference sequence). The DNA of the CDR3 is TGTGCCAGCAACCCTGTAGTTAACAGGGGCCACGAGCAGTACTTC. Protein product: CASNPVVNRGHEQYF.

The count of this clonotype is one. The genes are TRBV6-9 and TRBJ2-2; a possible D gene is TRBD2 (7 bases). CDR1 and CDR2 (germline): MNHGY, SVAAGI. V was clipped by 3 bases and J by 1 base, with 15 bases between them. This CDR3 spans 17 amino acids. As DNA, the CDR3 is TGTGCCAGCAGTTACTGGGGGGGGCGACTGAACACCGGGGAGCTGTTTTTT. Residues: CASSYWGGRLNTGELFF.

The V call is TRBV15, the J call TRBJ2-7, with D hard to call. Germline CDR1 reads LNHNV; CDR2 reads YYDKDF (reference sequence). The V end was cut by 1 base, the J end by 9 bases, with 13 bases between. The CDR3 consists of 13 residues. CDR3 loop: CATSRATSLGQYF. In nucleotides, the CDR3 is TGTGCCACCAGCAGAGCCACGAGCCTCGGGCAGTACTTC.

The V gene is TRBV4-3, the J gene TRBJ2-2; tentative D call: TRBD1 (5 bases). Trimming pared 8 bases from V and 3 bases from J, leaving 16 bases between. CDR1 and CDR2 from the germline V gene are LGHNA and YSLEER. The CDR3 consists of 15 residues. Written as DNA, the CDR3 is TGCGCCAGCCCCACCGGCAGGGATTACACCGGGGAGCTGTTTTTT. Amino acids: CASPTGRDYTGELFF.

J is TRBJ2-7 and V is TRBV4-2; a weak D match, TRBD2 (5 bases). CDR1 and CDR2 from the germline V gene are LGHNA and YNFKEQ. The V end was cut by 1 base, the J end by 4 bases, with 14 bases between. This CDR3 comprises 15 residues. CDR3 loop: CASSQGHGGAYEQYF. CDR3 sequence (DNA): TGTGCCAGCAGCCAAGGCCACGGAGGCGCTTACGAGCAGTACTTC.

In its sample, this clonotype was seen many times. The V and J genes are TRBV18 and TRBJ1-1; 8 bases map to TRBD1. In germline, CDR1 is KGHSH, CDR2 LQKENI. This CDR3 is 14 amino acids long. V shed 2 bases and J 3 bases; nucleotides not matched to a gene: 2. The CDR3 DNA sequence: TGTGCCAGCTCACCATACAGGGGGTACACTGAAGCTTTCTTT. Its protein is CASSPYRGYTEAFF.

This clonotype was seen at least ten times. V gene TRBV29-1 combines with J gene TRBJ1-1; no clear D gene. The CDR3 extends over 12 amino acids. CDR1 and CDR2 (germline): SQVTM, ANQGSEA. V was clipped by 4 bases and J by 1 base, with 7 bases between them. This chain's CDR3 is CSVARGNTEAFF. The CDR3 DNA follows: TGCAGCGTTGCTCGGGGGAACACTGAAGCTTTCTTT.

The rearrangement links TRBV15 to TRBJ2-7; D gene unclear. This CDR3 region has 15 residues. V was shortened by 0 bases and J by 6 bases, with 15 bases between the two germline ends. The germline CDR1 and CDR2 sequences are LNHNV and YYDKDF (reference sequence). The CDR3 nucleotides are TGTGCCACCAGCAGAGAGCAGGCAGGTGAAGGCGAGCAGTACTTC. As protein: CATSREQAGEGEQYF.

Worth noting for this clonotype: Since a much larger clone is just one base distant, this may be a read error. This likely comes from a read error, as the CDR3 has no conserved phenylalanine or tryptophan at its end. The rearrangement joins TRBV11-1 to TRBJ1-1; TRBD1 might be the D (5 bases). The germline V gene has CDR1 SGHAT and CDR2 FQDESV (reference sequence). CDR3 length: 14 residues. Deletions cut 4 bases from V and 6 bases from J, with 15 bases between. CDR3 protein: CASSYTNPGAEAFL. The CDR3 DNA follows: TGTGCCAGCAGCTATACTAACCCGGGGGCTGAAGCTTTCCTT.

This clonotype turned up a few times. The gene calls are TRBV20-1 and TRBJ2-7, with D unclear. Germline CDR1 DFQATT, CDR2 SNEGSKA (reference sequence). There are 13 residues in the CDR3. V was pared by 1 base and J by 6 bases, with 13 bases between. CDR3 DNA sequence: TGCAGTGCTAGAGCGAATAGGCTGGGCGAGCAGTACTTC. The encoded protein is CSARANRLGEQYF.

This clonotype was recorded at least ten times. The chain links TRBV7-2 to TRBJ2-5; TRBD2 matches 8 bases. The CDR3 is 16 amino acids. In germline, CDR1 is SGHTA, CDR2 FQGNSA. V was clipped by 4 bases and J by 1 base; unmatched bases: 8. The CDR3 is CASSSSPGGSQETQYF. In DNA form, the CDR3 reads TGTGCCAGCAGCTCCTCTCCGGGGGGGTCCCAAGAGACCCAGTACTTC.

The V call is TRBV19, the J call TRBJ2-7; D gene unclear. Trimming took 5 bases from V and 0 from J, leaving 8 bases between them. Germline V gene lookup returns CDR1 LNHDA and CDR2 SQIVND (reference sequence). This CDR3 has 13 amino acids. The CDR3 DNA sequence: TGTGCCAGTAGTCCGGCCCTCTCCTACGAGCAGTACTTC. This gives the protein CASSPALSYEQYF. The full variable domain, rest sourced from reference TRBV19 and TRBJ2-7, is DGGITQSPKYLFRKEGQNVTLSCEQNLNHDAMYWYRQDPGQGLRLIYYSQIVNDFQKGDIAEGYSVSREKKESFPLTVTSAQKNPTAFYLCASSPALSYEQYFGPGTRLTVT.

This clonotype was picked up many times. This chain connects TRBV11-2 to TRBJ1-2, with D uncertain. Trimming left V 3 bases short and J 4 bases short, with 9 bases between. Germline values: CDR1 SGHAT, CDR2 FQNNGV. This CDR3 has 13 residues. In DNA form, the CDR3 reads TGTGCCAGCAGCTTGATCGGGAGCTATGGCTACACCTTC. Its translation: CASSLIGSYGYTF.

This chain connects TRBV9 to TRBJ2-3; no clear D. V was cut by 6 bases and J by 5 bases, with 19 bases left in between. This CDR3 is 15 amino acids long. Germline V CDR1 and CDR2: SGDLS, YYNGEE. In DNA, the CDR3 is TGTGCCAGCACCCAAACGGCGAACCAGGTAGATACGCAGTATTTT. Its protein is CASTQTANQVDTQYF. The complete variable domain, with remaining parts taken from reference TRBV9 and TRBJ2-3, reads DSGVTQTPKHLITATGQRVTLRCSPRSGDLSVYWYQQSLDQGLQFLIQYYNGEERAKGNILERFSAQQFPDLHSELNLSSLELGDSALYFCASTQTANQVDTQYFGPGTRLTVL.

This clonotype was seen a handful of times. The V gene is TRBV11-2, the J gene TRBJ2-4; D gene uncertain. The CDR3 covers 14 residues. The germline gives CDR1 SGHAT, CDR2 FQNNGV. Trimming took 2 bases from V and 1 from J, leaving 6 bases between them. The CDR3 sequence: CASSLSPAKNIQYF. The CDR3 DNA sequence: TGTGCCAGCAGCTTATCCCCGGCCAAAAACATTCAGTACTTC.

This clonotype appeared a single time. Given a much more abundant clone one base away, this may be a read error. The chain carries TRBV28 and TRBJ1-6; D is undetermined. Germline CDR1 MDHEN, CDR2 SYDVKM. Trimming took 4 bases from V and 9 from J, leaving 16 bases between them. The CDR3 is 15 amino acids. Written as DNA, the CDR3 is TGTGCCAGCAGTTCAGAGAGTGGGGAGCCTTCACCCCTCCACTTT. Translated, it gives CASSSESGEPSPLHF.

This clonotype was seen repeatedly, ten times or more. The rearrangement joins TRBV2 to TRBJ2-7; no clear D. The CDR3 consists of 11 residues. Germline V CDR1 and CDR2: SNHLY, FYNNEI. Trimming removed 7 bases from V and 1 base from J, with 5 bases in between. The CDR3 is CASIKSYEQYF. Written as DNA, the CDR3 is TGTGCCAGCATTAAGTCCTACGAGCAGTACTTC.

Only a few counts were recorded for this clonotype. The chain combines TRBV5-5 with TRBJ2-5, with 8 bases that match TRBD2. This CDR3 region has 15 residues. V lost 4 bases and J lost 5; bases outside the gene matches: 10. Germline V gives CDR1 SGHKS, CDR2 YYEKEE (reference sequence). This CDR3 is CASSPGHSGTETQYF. CDR3 DNA: TGTGCCAGCAGCCCGGGTCATAGCGGGACTGAGACCCAGTACTTC.

The chain employs TRBV7-2 and TRBJ2-3; D is unresolved. Trimming left V 0 bases short and J 0 bases short, with 10 bases between. Germline CDR1 is SGHTA and CDR2 is FQGNSA. This CDR3 comprises 16 residues. CDR3: CASSLAESTSTDTQYF. The CDR3 DNA is TGTGCCAGCAGCTTAGCGGAGTCCACTAGCACAGATACGCAGTATTTT.

The CDR3 DNA reads as TGTGCCAGCAGTTTACTTGGGACTAGCACAGATACGCAGTATTTT. Amino acid sequence: CASSLLGTSTDTQYF. The rearrangement joins TRBV27 to TRBJ2-3; weak D call: TRBD2 (6 bases). V was shortened by 2 bases and J by 0 bases, with 9 bases between the two germline ends. CDR1 is MNHEY and CDR2 is SMNVEV in the germline V gene (reference sequence). This CDR3 has 15 residues.

The genes are TRBV20-1 and TRBJ1-2, with D possibly TRBD1 on 5 matching bases. CDR3 size: 13 residues. Germline V gene data show CDR1 as DFQATT and CDR2 as SNEGSKA (reference sequence). Trimming left V 4 bases short and J 6 bases short, with 15 bases between. CDR3 nucleotides: TGCAGTGCTATATCGGGGGGGGTAGATGGCTACACCTTC. Residues: CSAISGGVDGYTF.

This clonotype was seen at least ten times. J is TRBJ2-7 and V is TRBV12-3 or TRBV12-4; 9 bases are a match to TRBD2. This CDR3 comprises 14 residues. V lost 3 bases, J lost 6 bases, and 6 bases stayed unmatched. The CDR3 DNA sequence: TGTGCCAGCAGTTTGGCGGGAGGGCGTCTCGAGCAGTACTTC. Translating it yields CASSLAGGRLEQYF.